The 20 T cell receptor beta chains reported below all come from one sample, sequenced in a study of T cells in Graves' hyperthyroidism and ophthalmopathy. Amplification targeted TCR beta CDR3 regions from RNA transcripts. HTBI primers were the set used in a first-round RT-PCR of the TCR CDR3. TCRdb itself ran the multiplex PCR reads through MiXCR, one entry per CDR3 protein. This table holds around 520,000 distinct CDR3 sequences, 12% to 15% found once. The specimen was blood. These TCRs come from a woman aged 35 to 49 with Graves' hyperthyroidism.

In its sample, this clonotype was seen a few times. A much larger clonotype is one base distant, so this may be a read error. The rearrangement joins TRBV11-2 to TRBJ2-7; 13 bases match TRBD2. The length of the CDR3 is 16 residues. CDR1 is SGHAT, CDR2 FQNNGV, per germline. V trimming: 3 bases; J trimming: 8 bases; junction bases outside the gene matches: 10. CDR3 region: CASSFELAGGPHKQYF. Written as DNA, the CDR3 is TGTGCCAGCAGCTTTGAACTAGCGGGAGGGCCTCACAAGCAGTACTTC.

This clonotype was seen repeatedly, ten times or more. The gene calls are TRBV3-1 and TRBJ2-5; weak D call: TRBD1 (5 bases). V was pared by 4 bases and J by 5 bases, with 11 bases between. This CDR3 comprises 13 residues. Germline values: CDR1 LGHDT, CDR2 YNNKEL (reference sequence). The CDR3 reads CASSPRTRETQYF. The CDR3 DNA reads TGTGCCAGCAGCCCGAGGACACGGGAGACCCAGTACTTC.

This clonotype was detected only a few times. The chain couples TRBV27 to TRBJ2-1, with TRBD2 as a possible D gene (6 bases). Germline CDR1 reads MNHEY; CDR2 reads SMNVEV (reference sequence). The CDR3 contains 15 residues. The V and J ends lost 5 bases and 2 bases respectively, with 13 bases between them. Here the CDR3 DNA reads TGTGCCAGCAGTCCAGCGGGTGTAGCCTACAATGAGCAGTTCTTC. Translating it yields CASSPAGVAYNEQFF.

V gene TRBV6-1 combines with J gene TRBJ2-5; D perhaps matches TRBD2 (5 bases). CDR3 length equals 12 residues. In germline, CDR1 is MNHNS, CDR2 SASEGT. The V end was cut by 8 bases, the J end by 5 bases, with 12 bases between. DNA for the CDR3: TGTGCCAGCCGGTCTTGGGAGGAGACCCAGTACTTC. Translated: CASRSWEETQYF.

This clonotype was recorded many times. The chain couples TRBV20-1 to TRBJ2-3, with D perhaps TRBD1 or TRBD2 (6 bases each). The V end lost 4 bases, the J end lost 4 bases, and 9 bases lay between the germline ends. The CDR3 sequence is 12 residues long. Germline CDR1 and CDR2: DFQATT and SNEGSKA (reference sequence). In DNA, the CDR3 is TGCAGTGCTAAGGGGGGCGCAGATACGCAGTATTTT. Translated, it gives CSAKGGADTQYF.

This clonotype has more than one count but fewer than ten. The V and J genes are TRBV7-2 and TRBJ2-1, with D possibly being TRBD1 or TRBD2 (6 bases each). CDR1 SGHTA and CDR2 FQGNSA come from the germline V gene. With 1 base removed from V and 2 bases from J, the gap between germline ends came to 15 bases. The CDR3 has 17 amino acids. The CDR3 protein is CASSLGARGAAYNEQFF. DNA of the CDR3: TGTGCCAGCAGCTTAGGGGCTAGGGGGGCAGCCTACAATGAGCAGTTCTTC. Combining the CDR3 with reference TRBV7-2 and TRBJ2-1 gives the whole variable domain GAGVSQSPSNKVTEKGKDVELRCDPISGHTALYWYRQSLGQGLEFLIYFQGNSAPDKSGLPSDRFSAERTGGSVSTLTIQRTQQEDSAVYLCASSLGARGAAYNEQFFGPGTRLTVL.

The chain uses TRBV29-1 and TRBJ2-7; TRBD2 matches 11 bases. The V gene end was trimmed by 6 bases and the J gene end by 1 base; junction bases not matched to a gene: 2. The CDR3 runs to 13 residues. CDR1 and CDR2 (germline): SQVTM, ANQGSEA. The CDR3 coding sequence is TGCAGCGTCGGGACTAGCGGATCCTACGAGCAGTACTTC. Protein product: CSVGTSGSYEQYF.

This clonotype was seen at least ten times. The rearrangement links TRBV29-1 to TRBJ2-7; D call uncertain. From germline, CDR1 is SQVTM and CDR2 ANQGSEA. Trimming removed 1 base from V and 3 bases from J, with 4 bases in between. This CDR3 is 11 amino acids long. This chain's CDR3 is CSVEANYEQYF. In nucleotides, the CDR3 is TGCAGCGTTGAAGCCAACTACGAGCAGTACTTC.

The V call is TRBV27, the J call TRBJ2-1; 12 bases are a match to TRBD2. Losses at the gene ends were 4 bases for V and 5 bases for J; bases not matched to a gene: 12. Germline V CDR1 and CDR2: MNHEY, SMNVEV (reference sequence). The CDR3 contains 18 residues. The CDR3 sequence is CASSYLQLAGGPNNEQFF. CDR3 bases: TGTGCCAGCAGTTACCTCCAACTAGCGGGAGGACCAAACAATGAGCAGTTCTTC.

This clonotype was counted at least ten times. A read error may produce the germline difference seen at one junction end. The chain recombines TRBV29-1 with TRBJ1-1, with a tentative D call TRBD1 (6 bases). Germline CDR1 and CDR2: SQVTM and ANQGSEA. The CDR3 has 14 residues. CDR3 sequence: CSAESFTGRREAFF. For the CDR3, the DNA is TGCAGCGCTGAATCTTTTACAGGGAGGCGCGAAGCTTTCTTT.

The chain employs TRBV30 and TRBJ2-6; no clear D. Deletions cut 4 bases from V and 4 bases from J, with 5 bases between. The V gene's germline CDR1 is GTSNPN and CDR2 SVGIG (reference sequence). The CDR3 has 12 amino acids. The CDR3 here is CAWTLGANVLTF. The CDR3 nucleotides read TGTGCCTGGACCCTAGGGGCCAACGTCCTGACTTTC. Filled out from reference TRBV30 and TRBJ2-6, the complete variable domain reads SQTIHQWPATLVQPVGSPLSLECTVEGTSNPNLYWYRQAAGRGLQLLFYSVGIGQISSEVPQNLSASRPQDRQFILSSKKLLLSDSGFYLCAWTLGANVLTFGAGSRLTVL.

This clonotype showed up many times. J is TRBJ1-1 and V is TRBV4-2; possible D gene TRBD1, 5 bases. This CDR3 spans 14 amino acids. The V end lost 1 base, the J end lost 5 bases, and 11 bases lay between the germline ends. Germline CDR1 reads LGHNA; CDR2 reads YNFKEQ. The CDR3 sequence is CASSQGAGQTEAFF. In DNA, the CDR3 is TGTGCCAGCAGCCAAGGAGCAGGGCAAACTGAAGCTTTCTTT.

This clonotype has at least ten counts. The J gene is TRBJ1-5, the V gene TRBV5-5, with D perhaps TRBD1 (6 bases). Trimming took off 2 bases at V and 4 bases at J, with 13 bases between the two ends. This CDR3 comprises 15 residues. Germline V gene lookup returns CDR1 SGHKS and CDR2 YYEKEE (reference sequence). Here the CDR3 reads CASSFESTGNQPQHF. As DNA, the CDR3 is TGTGCCAGCAGCTTTGAGTCCACAGGGAATCAGCCCCAGCATTTT. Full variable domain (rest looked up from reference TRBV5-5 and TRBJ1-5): DAGVTQSPTHLIKTRGQQVTLRCSPISGHKSVSWYQQVLGQGPQFIFQYYEKEERGRGNFPDRFSARQFPNYSSELNVNALLLGDSALYLCASSFESTGNQPQHFGDGTRLSIL.

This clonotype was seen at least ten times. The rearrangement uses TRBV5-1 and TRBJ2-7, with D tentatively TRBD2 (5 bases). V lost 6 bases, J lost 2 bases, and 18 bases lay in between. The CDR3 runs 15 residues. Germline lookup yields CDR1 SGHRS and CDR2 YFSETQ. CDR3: CASTEPGKNPYEQYF. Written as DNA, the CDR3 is TGCGCCAGCACCGAGCCGGGAAAGAACCCCTACGAGCAGTACTTC.

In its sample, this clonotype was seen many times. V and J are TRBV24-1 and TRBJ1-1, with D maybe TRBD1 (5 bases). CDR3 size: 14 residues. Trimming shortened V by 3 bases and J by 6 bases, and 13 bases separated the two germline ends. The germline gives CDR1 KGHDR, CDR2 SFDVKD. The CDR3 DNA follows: TGTGCCACCAGTGATGGTAGTTGGGGCTCTGAAGCTTTCTTT. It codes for CATSDGSWGSEAFF.

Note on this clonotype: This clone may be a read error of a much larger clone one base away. The CDR3 here is CAISPGTSEYNEQFF. The CDR3 DNA reads as TGTGCCATCTCCCCCGGGACTAGCGAGTACAATGAGCAGTTCTTC. The chain links TRBV10-3 to TRBJ2-1; 10 nucleotides align to TRBD2. CDR3 length: 15 residues. Germline CDR1 reads ENHRY; CDR2 reads SYGVKD. V lost 8 bases, J lost 4 bases, and 8 bases stayed unmatched.

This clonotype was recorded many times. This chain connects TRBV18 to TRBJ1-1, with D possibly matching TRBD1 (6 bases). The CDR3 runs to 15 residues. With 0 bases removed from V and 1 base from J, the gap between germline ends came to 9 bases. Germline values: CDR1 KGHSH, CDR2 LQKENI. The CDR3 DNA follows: TGTGCCAGCTCACCACCTAACAGGGCGAACACTGAAGCTTTCTTT. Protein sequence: CASSPPNRANTEAFF. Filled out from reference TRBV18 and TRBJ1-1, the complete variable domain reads NAGVMQNPRHLVRRRGQEARLRCSPMKGHSHVYWYRQLPEEGLKFMVYLQKENIIDESGMPKERFSAEFPKEGPSILRIQQVVRGDSAAYFCASSPPNRANTEAFFGQGTRLTVV.

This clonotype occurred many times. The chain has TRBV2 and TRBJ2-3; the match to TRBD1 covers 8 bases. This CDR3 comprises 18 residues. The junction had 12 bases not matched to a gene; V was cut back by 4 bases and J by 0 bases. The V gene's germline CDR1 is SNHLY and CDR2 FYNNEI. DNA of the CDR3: TGTGCCAGCAGTGGCGATTTGGGAGGACAGGGTAGCACAGATACGCAGTATTTT. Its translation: CASSGDLGGQGSTDTQYF.

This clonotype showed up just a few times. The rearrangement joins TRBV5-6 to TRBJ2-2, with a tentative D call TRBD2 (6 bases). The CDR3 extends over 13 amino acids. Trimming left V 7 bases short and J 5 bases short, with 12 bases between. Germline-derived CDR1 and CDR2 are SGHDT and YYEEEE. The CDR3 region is CASLPGGTGELFF. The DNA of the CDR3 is TGTGCCAGCCTGCCTGGAGGGACCGGGGAGCTGTTTTTT.

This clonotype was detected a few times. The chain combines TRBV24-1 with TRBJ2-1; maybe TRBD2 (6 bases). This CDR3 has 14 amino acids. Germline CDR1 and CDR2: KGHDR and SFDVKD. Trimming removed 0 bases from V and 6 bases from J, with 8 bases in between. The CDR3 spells CATSDLRDSNEQFF. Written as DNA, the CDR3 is TGTGCCACCAGTGATTTGCGGGACTCCAATGAGCAGTTCTTC.